Each of the 10 T cell receptor beta chains below was sequenced from the same sample in a study of T cell responses to AZD1222 COVID-19 vaccine (dated by TCRdb to the early 2020s). The library was built by means of the immunoSEQ multiplex PCR assay. TCRdb provides this immuneACCESS table in a form limited to in-frame rearrangements. Some clones are lacking; in checked studies, under half of them reflect an unresolved V gene, and why the rest are absent is not known. Across this sample there are 150,000 or so clones, with about 90% seen only once. In total, the top ten clones hold under 2.5% of the sample. Read against the paper, the sample's time point label means: baseline before first vaccination. Source: peripheral blood, taken on day 0 of AZD1222 vaccination. These receptors originate from an adult in good health.

J is TRBJ2-2 and V is TRBV28; no reliable D call. V lost 7 bases, J lost 6 bases, and 12 bases lay in between. CDR1 and CDR2 (germline): MDHEN, SYDVKM. The CDR3 sequence is 13 residues long. The CDR3 DNA sequence: TGTGCCAGCACTGAGGTTAACTCCGGGGAGCTGTTTTTT. Its translation: CASTEVNSGELFF. The whole variable domain, filled in from reference TRBV28 and TRBJ2-2, reads DVKVTQSSRYLVKRTGEKVFLECVQDMDHENMFWYRQDPGLGLRLIYFSYDVKMKEKGDIPEGYSVSREKKERFSLILESASTNQTSMYLCASTEVNSGELFFGEGSRLTVL.

The CDR3, as DNA: TGCGCCAGCAGCCAAGTAACCTCCTACGAGCAGTACTTC. It specifies CASSQVTSYEQYF. This chain links TRBV4-1 with TRBJ2-7; D uncertain. V lost 1 base and J 0 bases, leaving 4 bases between the germline ends. The CDR3 sequence is 13 residues long. Germline CDR1 reads MGHRA; CDR2 reads YSYEKL.

This rearrangement joins TRBV7-2 to TRBJ1-2; D is undetermined. Germline CDR1 is SGHTA and CDR2 is FQGNSA. Trimming cost V 4 bases and J 8 bases, with 14 bases left between them. The CDR3 extends over 13 amino acids. The CDR3 region is CASSSQESVGYTF. In DNA form, the CDR3 reads TGTGCCAGCAGCTCTCAAGAATCAGTAGGCTACACCTTC. Filled out from reference TRBV7-2 and TRBJ1-2, the complete variable domain reads GAGVSQSPSNKVTEKGKDVELRCDPISGHTALYWYRQSLGQGLEFLIYFQGNSAPDKSGLPSDRFSAERTGGSVSTLTIQRTQQEDSAVYLCASSSQESVGYTFGSGTRLTVV.

In its sample, this clone was seen once. The chain carries TRBV5-1 and TRBJ1-5, with 8 bases fitting TRBD1. Unmatched junction bases numbered 8, after V lost 3 bases and J lost 6 bases. The germline V gene encodes CDR1 SGHRS and CDR2 YFSETQ. The CDR3 runs to 15 residues. CDR3 DNA sequence: TGCGCCAGCAGCTGGGGTCAGGGGGCCGGTCAGCCCCAGCATTTT. It specifies CASSWGQGAGQPQHF.

The chain uses TRBV19 and TRBJ1-1; D is perhaps TRBD1 (5 bases). Trimming stripped 4 bases from V and 0 bases from J, with 15 bases between. Germline assignment: CDR1 LNHDA and CDR2 SQIVND (reference sequence). This CDR3 has 16 amino acids. CDR3 nucleotides: TGTGCCAGTAGTAATGGCAGGGCCCTTATGAACACTGAAGCTTTCTTT. This encodes CASSNGRALMNTEAFF.

The V and J genes are TRBV3-1 (or the pseudogene TRBV3-2) and TRBJ2-1, with a tentative D call TRBD2 (5 bases). Per germline, CDR1 LGHDT and CDR2 YNNKEL (reference sequence). The CDR3 runs to 12 residues. V was pared by 5 bases and J by 10 bases, with 12 bases between. Here the CDR3 reads CASSSLGGEQFF. For the CDR3, the DNA is TGTGCCAGCAGCTCACTTGGCGGGGAGCAGTTCTTC.

This chain links TRBV21-1 with TRBJ1-2. TRBV21-1 is a documented pseudogene. The CDR3 has 13 residues. CDR3 sequence: CASSKTDHYGYTF. For the CDR3, the DNA is TGTGCCAGCAGCAAAACCGACCACTATGGCTACACCTTC.

The chain is built from TRBV6-5 and TRBJ1-1; D unclear. Germline lookup yields CDR1 MNHEY and CDR2 SVGAGI. The length of the CDR3 is 13 residues. With 2 bases removed from V and 5 bases from J, the gap between germline ends came to 9 bases. The CDR3 spells CASSYSRATEAFF. In DNA, the CDR3 is TGTGCCAGCAGTTACAGTAGGGCTACTGAAGCTTTCTTT.

The rearrangement joins TRBV19 to TRBJ2-5; 7 nucleotides align to TRBD1. Losses at the gene ends were 5 bases for V and 6 bases for J; bases not matched to a gene: 6. Germline V CDR1 and CDR2: LNHDA, SQIVND (reference sequence). CDR3 length equals 13 residues. The chain's CDR3 is CASSADRAKTQYF. DNA for the CDR3: TGTGCCAGTAGTGCAGACAGGGCAAAGACCCAGTACTTC.

This chain connects TRBV9 to TRBJ1-1; D is unresolved. The CDR3 length is 17 residues. The V end lost 0 bases, the J end lost 0 bases, and 15 bases lay between the germline ends. Germline V gene sequence: CDR1 SGDLS, CDR2 YYNGEE. The CDR3 bases are TGTGCCAGCAGCGTAGATGGGGTGCCCTTAATGAACACTGAAGCTTTCTTT. This translates into CASSVDGVPLMNTEAFF.